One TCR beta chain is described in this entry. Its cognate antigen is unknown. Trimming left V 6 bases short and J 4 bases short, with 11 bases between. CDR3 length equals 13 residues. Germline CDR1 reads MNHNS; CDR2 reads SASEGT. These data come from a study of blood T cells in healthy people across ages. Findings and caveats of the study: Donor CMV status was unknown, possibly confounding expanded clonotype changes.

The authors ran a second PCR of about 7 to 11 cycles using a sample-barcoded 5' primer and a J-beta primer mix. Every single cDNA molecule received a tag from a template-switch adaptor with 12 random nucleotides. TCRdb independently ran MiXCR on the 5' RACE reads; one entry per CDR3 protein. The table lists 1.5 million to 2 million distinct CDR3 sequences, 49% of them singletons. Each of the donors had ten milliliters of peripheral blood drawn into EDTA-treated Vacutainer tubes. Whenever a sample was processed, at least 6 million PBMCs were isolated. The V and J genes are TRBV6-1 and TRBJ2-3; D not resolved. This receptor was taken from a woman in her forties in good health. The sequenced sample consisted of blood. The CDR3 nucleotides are TGTGCCAGCAGCCTAGGATATTCAGATACGCAGTATTTT. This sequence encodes CASSLGYSDTQYF.